One sample yielded the 31 T cell receptor beta chains listed below, sequenced in a study of early stage breast cancer tumors. Repertoires were generated with immunoSEQ multiplex PCR, while TCRdb's copy carries only in-frame clones and drops some. The sample has over 8,500 clones, approximately 78% seen once. Specimen: breast tumor tissue. These receptors all stem from a person aged 35 to 50 with breast cancer.

This clone was detected only once. The chain couples TRBV7-9 to TRBJ2-5; possibly TRBD1 or TRBD2 for D (6 bases each). V dropped 1 base and J dropped 4 bases, with 13 bases sitting between them. This CDR3 has 15 residues. Germline V lookup: CDR1 SEHNR, CDR2 FQNEAQ (reference sequence). The DNA for the CDR3 is TGTGCCAGCAGCTTAGTTGCGGAGGGGGGAGAGACCCAGTACTTC. It specifies CASSLVAEGGETQYF.

The rearrangement uses TRBV2 and TRBJ2-7; D is perhaps TRBD2 (5 bases). The ends were cut back, 2 bases at V and 3 bases at J, with 14 bases in the middle. The CDR3 has 15 amino acids. CDR1 and CDR2 (germline): SNHLY, FYNNEI. CDR3 amino acids: CASSESLAVGYEQYF. The CDR3 region has the DNA TGTGCCAGCAGTGAATCCCTAGCTGTTGGCTACGAGCAGTACTTC.

The genes are TRBV10-1 and TRBJ2-7; D possibly corresponds to TRBD1 (6 bases). Germline V gene lookup returns CDR1 WNHNN and CDR2 SYGVQD (reference sequence). The CDR3 spans 17 residues. Trimming stripped 3 bases from V and 2 bases from J, with 20 bases between. CDR3 DNA sequence: TGCGCCAGCAGTGAAGGGGGAGTCAGGAGAAGACCCTACGAGCAGTACTTC. Amino acid sequence: CASSEGGVRRRPYEQYF.

The V and J genes are TRBV7-2 and TRBJ2-3; maybe TRBD1 (5 bases). Deletions cut 3 bases from V and 6 bases from J, with 13 bases between. The CDR3 spans 14 residues. The germline gives CDR1 SGHTA, CDR2 FQGNSA. CDR3 in DNA: TGTGCCAGCAGCTTGTTAGGGGTTAGGGATACGCAGTATTTT. As protein: CASSLLGVRDTQYF.

J is TRBJ2-5 and V is TRBV7-2; D is undetermined. Germline V CDR1 and CDR2: SGHTA, FQGNSA. CDR3 length equals 16 residues. Trimming took off 4 bases at V and 1 base at J, with 16 bases between the two ends. CDR3 region: CASSSFFLEPQETQYF. In nucleotides, the CDR3 is TGTGCCAGCAGCTCCTTTTTTTTAGAACCCCAAGAGACCCAGTACTTC.

In regard to this clone: A junction end diverges from the germline sequence, so it may reflect a read error. This rearrangement joins TRBV29-1 to TRBJ1-2, with TRBD1 identical over 12 bases. The CDR3 is 18 amino acids. The germline CDR1 and CDR2 sequences are SQVTM and ANQGSEA. In nucleotides, the CDR3 is TGCAGCGTTGTACCGGGGACAGGGGGCTTTTTGGGTTTCTATGAGAAGGCCTTC. It is translated as CSVVPGTGGFLGFYEKAF.

This clone was recorded only once. The rearrangement joins TRBV29-1 to TRBJ2-5; TRBD2 matches 10 bases. The CDR3 sequence is 14 residues long. Trimming took 1 base from V and 5 from J; bases not matched to a gene: 4. The germline V gene encodes CDR1 SQVTM and CDR2 ANQGSEA. The CDR3 DNA follows: TGCAGCGTTGAAGTCCTAGCGGGAGCGGAGACCCAGTACTTC. Its protein product is CSVEVLAGAETQYF.

In DNA, the CDR3 is TGTGCCAGCTCACGGGACGCCAAGACAGACCTCACTGAAGCTTTCTTT. Translation gives CASSRDAKTDLTEAFF. V gene TRBV18 combines with J gene TRBJ1-1; TRBD1 is a possible D gene (5 bases). The V gene lost 4 bases and the J gene lost 4 bases, with 19 bases spanning the gap. Germline assignment: CDR1 KGHSH and CDR2 LQKENI. This CDR3 spans 16 amino acids.

This clone has more than one count but fewer than ten. The genes are TRBV4-2 and TRBJ1-3; perhaps TRBD1 as D (5 bases). Trimming removed 5 bases from V and 0 bases from J, with 14 bases in between. Germline CDR1 is LGHNA and CDR2 is YNFKEQ. CDR3 length: 16 amino acids. The CDR3 loop reads CASSSRASSSGNTIYF. CDR3 nucleotide sequence: TGTGCCAGCAGCTCCAGGGCTTCGAGCTCTGGAAACACCATATATTTT.

CDR3 in DNA: TGTGCCAGCAGCTTTAGGGGGGAGTTTGGAAACACCATATATTTT. This codes for CASSFRGEFGNTIYF. This sequence joins TRBV13 and TRBJ1-3; tentative D call: TRBD1 (6 bases). CDR3 length: 15 amino acids. The V gene's germline CDR1 is PRHDT and CDR2 FYEKMQ (reference sequence). Trimming cost V 3 bases and J 3 bases, with 12 bases left between them.

J is TRBJ2-7 and V is TRBV4-1; D is perhaps TRBD2 (5 bases). This CDR3 comprises 15 residues. Looked up from germline, CDR1 is MGHRA and CDR2 is YSYEKL. V shed 1 base and J shed 1 base, with 11 bases lying between them. As DNA, the CDR3 is TGCGCCAGCAGCCAAGCGGCTAGCCGGTCCTACGAGCAGTACTTC. Amino acid sequence: CASSQAASRSYEQYF.

The chain has TRBV27 and TRBJ1-2; no clear D. Germline V gene sequence: CDR1 MNHEY, CDR2 SMNVEV (reference sequence). V was clipped by 0 bases and J by 7 bases, with 12 bases between them. This CDR3 is 14 amino acids long. The CDR3: CASSLSPVKPGYTF. CDR3 nucleotide sequence: TGTGCCAGCAGTTTATCCCCTGTAAAACCTGGCTACACCTTC.

This chain uses TRBV27 with TRBJ2-1; 8 positions agree with TRBD2. The germline V gene encodes CDR1 MNHEY and CDR2 SMNVEV (reference sequence). V was clipped by 8 bases and J by 8 bases; unmatched bases: 23. The CDR3 consists of 18 residues. Here the CDR3 reads CASLGSGGERERHDEQFF. CDR3 bases: TGTGCCAGCCTTGGTTCGGGGGGAGAGCGGGAGAGGCATGATGAGCAGTTCTTC.

This rearrangement joins TRBV18 to TRBJ1-2; weak D call: TRBD1 (6 bases). The CDR3 is 15 amino acids. The germline V and J ends were trimmed by 3 bases and 1 base, with 12 bases remaining between them. CDR1 is KGHSH, CDR2 LQKENI, per germline. The CDR3 reads CASSPSAGVNYGYTF. DNA of the CDR3: TGTGCCAGCTCACCTTCGGCAGGGGTTAACTATGGCTACACCTTC.

V is TRBV5-5 and J is TRBJ1-5; D is ambiguous. There are 15 residues in the CDR3. Deletions cut 2 bases from V and 3 bases from J, with 12 bases between. CDR1 and CDR2 (germline): SGHKS, YYEKEE (reference sequence). Here the CDR3 DNA reads TGTGCCAGCAGCTTTGGGCCAGGCTCCAATCAGCCCCAGCATTTT. This encodes CASSFGPGSNQPQHF.

This chain joins TRBV23-1 and TRBJ2-1; 12 bases are a match to TRBD2. TRBV23-1 is noted as an ORF with a role that remains uncertain. The CDR3 totals 15 residues. Unmatched junction bases numbered 0, after V lost 4 bases and J lost 2 bases. The CDR3 reads CASSRLAGAYNEQFF. The CDR3 DNA reads as TGCGCCAGCAGTCGACTAGCGGGAGCCTACAATGAGCAGTTCTTC.

This clone occurred a few times. The chain has TRBV2 and TRBJ2-7; 8 bases map to TRBD2. J gave up 5 bases and V 5 bases, and 8 bases lay outside the gene matches. Germline V lookup: CDR1 SNHLY, CDR2 FYNNEI. The CDR3 covers 14 residues. The CDR3 DNA is TGTGCCAGCAGTCCCAGGACTAGCACGCACGAGCAGTACTTC. Its protein product is CASSPRTSTHEQYF.

The V gene is TRBV14, the J gene TRBJ2-6, with TRBD1 as a possible D gene (6 bases). Germline V CDR1 and CDR2: SGHDN, FVKESK. This CDR3 region has 19 residues. Trimming left V 4 bases short and J 0 bases short, with 19 bases between. DNA of the CDR3: TGTGCCAGCAGCCTATATACAGGGTCCCGTCTCTCTGGGGCCAACGTCCTGACTTTC. This codes for CASSLYTGSRLSGANVLTF.

The chain carries TRBV30 and TRBJ1-5; D remains unclear. CDR3 length: 12 residues. Germline loops: CDR1 GTSNPN, CDR2 SVGIG (reference sequence). The ends were cut back, 1 base at V and 3 bases at J, with 4 bases in the middle. DNA for the CDR3: TGTGCCTGGAGTGCCTTCAATCAGCCCCAGCATTTT. It yields the protein CAWSAFNQPQHF.

The chain has TRBV5-5 and TRBJ1-2, with 7 bases matching TRBD1. The trim removed 0 bases at V and 4 bases at J, leaving 9 bases unmatched. This CDR3 has 16 amino acids. Germline CDR1 SGHKS, CDR2 YYEKEE (reference sequence). This CDR3 is CASSLAQGVVIYGYTF. The CDR3 bases are TGTGCCAGCAGCTTGGCTCAGGGGGTCGTAATCTATGGCTACACCTTC.

This clone has more than one count but fewer than ten. This chain connects TRBV29-1 to TRBJ2-3; D is tentatively TRBD1 or TRBD2 (6 bases each). The germline CDR1 and CDR2 sequences are SQVTM and ANQGSEA. The CDR3 extends over 17 amino acids. The V and J ends lost 3 bases and 4 bases respectively, with 23 bases between them. The CDR3: CSVERASGAPHADTQYF. As DNA, the CDR3 is TGCAGCGTTGAGAGGGCGTCGGGGGCCCCACACGCAGATACGCAGTATTTT.

The chain carries TRBV5-6 and TRBJ2-7, with 13 bases lining up with TRBD2. CDR3 length equals 16 residues. CDR1 and CDR2 (germline): SGHDT, YYEEEE. With V trimmed by 4 bases and J by 0 bases, 4 bases remained unmatched. CDR3 sequence reads: CASSELAGGRSYEQYF. CDR3 nucleotides: TGTGCCAGCAGCGAACTAGCGGGAGGGCGCTCCTACGAGCAGTACTTC.

This chain links TRBV6-6 with TRBJ2-7; D is undetermined. The CDR3 contains 16 residues. Germline CDR1 MNHNY, CDR2 SVGAGI (reference sequence). Trimming took off 0 bases at V and 0 bases at J, with 12 bases between the two ends. DNA of the CDR3: TGTGCCAGCAGTTACTCGGCAGGCTCGAGCTCCTACGAGCAGTACTTC. It is translated as CASSYSAGSSSYEQYF.

With regard to this clone: The junction does not match germline at one end; this may be a read error. The J gene is TRBJ2-1, the V gene TRBV7-3; TRBD2 matches 7 bases. The CDR3 is 16 amino acids. CDR1 SGHTA and CDR2 FQGTGA come from the germline V gene. CDR3 in DNA: TGTGCCAGCAGCTTAAACGTTGGATGGGACTACGATGAGCAGTTCTTC. It encodes CASSLNVGWDYDEQFF.

The sample holds a few counts of this clone. The rearrangement uses TRBV18 and TRBJ1-5; TRBD1 agrees at 7 bases. The germline CDR1 and CDR2 sequences are KGHSH and LQKENI. Unmatched junction bases numbered 6, after V lost 5 bases and J lost 8 bases. This CDR3 spans 13 amino acids. The CDR3 region is CASSVTGLEPQHF. The CDR3 DNA reads as TGTGCCAGCTCAGTGACAGGGTTGGAGCCCCAGCATTTT.

This rearrangement joins TRBV13 to TRBJ1-3; 8 bases are a match to TRBD1. The CDR3 extends over 11 amino acids. V lost 5 bases, J lost 13 bases, and 4 bases stayed unmatched. Germline CDR1 reads PRHDT; CDR2 reads FYEKMQ (reference sequence). The CDR3 sequence is CASSLRDRIYF. The CDR3 region has the DNA TGTGCCAGCAGCCTCCGGGACAGGATATATTTT.

This clone was found a few times. The chain employs TRBV30 and TRBJ1-2; D is unclear. The CDR3 consists of 13 residues. Germline V gene sequence: CDR1 GTSNPN, CDR2 SVGIG (reference sequence). V was clipped by 2 bases and J by 4 bases, with 11 bases between them. This CDR3 is CAWSIGPIYGYTF. The CDR3 region has the DNA TGTGCCTGGAGTATCGGACCGATCTATGGCTACACCTTC.

The chain employs TRBV15 and TRBJ1-1; tentative D call: TRBD1 (5 bases). The CDR3 covers 13 residues. CDR1 is LNHNV and CDR2 is YYDKDF in the germline V gene (reference sequence). The V end lost 2 bases, the J end lost 1 base, and 5 bases lay between the germline ends. The chain's CDR3 is CATSRQGNTEAFF. The CDR3 nucleotides are TGTGCCACCAGCAGACAGGGGAACACTGAAGCTTTCTTT.

This clone was detected a few times. The chain couples TRBV4-1 to TRBJ1-1; D is unresolved. Germline V CDR1 and CDR2: MGHRA, YSYEKL. The CDR3 has 15 residues. The germline V and J ends were trimmed by 4 bases and 0 bases, with 12 bases remaining between them. The CDR3 DNA follows: TGCGCCAGCAGCCCCCCTGGCCGCCTGAACACTGAAGCTTTCTTT. Amino acids: CASSPPGRLNTEAFF.

The gene calls are TRBV7-6 and TRBJ2-6, with TRBD1 matching 11 bases. CDR1 is SGHVS and CDR2 is FNYEAQ in the germline V gene. V trimming: 2 bases; J trimming: 17 bases; junction bases outside the gene matches: 20. This CDR3 has 18 amino acids. The CDR3: CASSLSVGPGDRGLLLTF. CDR3 in DNA: TGTGCCAGCAGCTTAAGCGTCGGTCCAGGGGACAGGGGGTTACTTTTGACTTTC. The whole variable domain, filled in from reference TRBV7-6 and TRBJ2-6, reads GAGVSQSPRYKVTKRGQDVALRCDPISGHVSLYWYRQALGQGPEFLTYFNYEAQQDKSGLPNDRFSAERPEGSISTLTIQRTEQRDSAMYRCASSLSVGPGDRGLLLTFGAGSRLTVL.

A few counts support this clone. V and J are TRBV5-4 and TRBJ1-2, with 9 nucleotides matching TRBD1. The CDR3 contains 15 residues. The trim removed 0 bases at V and 4 bases at J, leaving 4 bases unmatched. Germline assignment: CDR1 SGHNT and CDR2 YYREEE (reference sequence). The CDR3 DNA follows: TGTGCCAGCAGCTTGGGGGGGACAGGGTCCTATGGCTACACCTTC. This encodes CASSLGGTGSYGYTF.